A few counts support the clone carrying this TCR beta chain. Its cognate antigen is unknown. Amplified TCR beta CDR3 regions came from RNA transcripts. First-round RT-PCR targeting the TCR CDR3 was performed with the HTBI primer set. TCRdb re-analysed the multiplex PCR reads in MiXCR, keeping a single row per CDR3 protein. In the table there are under 700,000 distinct CDR3 sequences, 16% of which are singletons. The sample is drawn from a study of T cells in Graves' hyperthyroidism and ophthalmopathy. Study at large: The initial diagnosis was the point when peripheral blood was collected, ahead of any treatment. General study points: Most thyroid clonotypes with frequency above 0.001 were detected in blood.

Sequencing input: blood. The clonotype originates from a young woman with Graves' hyperthyroidism.

The CDR3 DNA sequence: TGCAGCGTTGAAGTAAGGGAGGGGCCCTCACTTTATGGCTACACCTTC. Translation: CSVEVREGPSLYGYTF. This sequence joins TRBV29-1 and TRBJ1-2; a weak D match, TRBD1 (5 bases). With 1 base removed from V and 5 bases from J, the gap between germline ends came to 20 bases. Germline CDR1 and CDR2: SQVTM and ANQGSEA. The CDR3 totals 16 residues.